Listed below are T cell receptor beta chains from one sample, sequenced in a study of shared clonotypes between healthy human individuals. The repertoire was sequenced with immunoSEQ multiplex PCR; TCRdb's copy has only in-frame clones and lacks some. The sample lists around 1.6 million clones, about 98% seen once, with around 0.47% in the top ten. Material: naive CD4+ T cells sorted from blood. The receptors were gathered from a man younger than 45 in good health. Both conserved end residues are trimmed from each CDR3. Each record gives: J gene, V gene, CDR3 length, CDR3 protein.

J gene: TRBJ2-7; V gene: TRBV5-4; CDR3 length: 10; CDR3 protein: ASSLDRDEQY
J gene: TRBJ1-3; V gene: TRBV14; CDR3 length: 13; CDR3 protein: ASSPGQGHGNTIY
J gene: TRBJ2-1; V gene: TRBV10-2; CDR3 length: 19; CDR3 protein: ASNLAPWAGASGGEYNEQF
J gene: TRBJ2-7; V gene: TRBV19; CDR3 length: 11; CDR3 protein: ASSIARSYEQY
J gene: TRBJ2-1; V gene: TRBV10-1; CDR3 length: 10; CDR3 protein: ASSEPGNEQF
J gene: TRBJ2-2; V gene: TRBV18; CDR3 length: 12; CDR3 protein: ASSPVQITGELF
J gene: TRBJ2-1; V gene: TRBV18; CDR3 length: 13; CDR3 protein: ASSPTGGDWNEQF
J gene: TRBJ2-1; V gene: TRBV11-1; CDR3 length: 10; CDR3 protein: ASSPTSIEQF
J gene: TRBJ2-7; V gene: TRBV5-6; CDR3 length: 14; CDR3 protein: ASSYRRGGPSYEQY
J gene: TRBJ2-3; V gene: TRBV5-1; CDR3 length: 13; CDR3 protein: ASSVQGTSTDTQY
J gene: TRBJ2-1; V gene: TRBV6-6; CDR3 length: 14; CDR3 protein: ASSYSLAGGRNEQF
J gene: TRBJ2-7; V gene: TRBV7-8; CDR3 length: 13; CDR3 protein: ASSLPQKSPYEQY
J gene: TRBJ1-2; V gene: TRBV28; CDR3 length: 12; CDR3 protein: ASSFTGANYGYT
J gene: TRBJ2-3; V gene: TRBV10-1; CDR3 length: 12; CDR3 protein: ASSEGTSTDTQY
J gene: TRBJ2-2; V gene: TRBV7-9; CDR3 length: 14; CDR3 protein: ASSFVQPSNTGELF
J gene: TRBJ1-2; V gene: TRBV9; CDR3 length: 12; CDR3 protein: ASSVDEGLDGYT
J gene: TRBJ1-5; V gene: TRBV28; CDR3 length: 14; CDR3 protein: ASRGPQSLSNQPQH
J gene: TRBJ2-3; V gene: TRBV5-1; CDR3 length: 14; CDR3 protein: ASSLEPSGITDTQY
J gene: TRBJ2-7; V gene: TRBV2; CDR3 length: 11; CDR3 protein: ASNRGLIYEQY
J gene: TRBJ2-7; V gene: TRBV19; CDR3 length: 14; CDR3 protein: ASSWTGPPDSYEQY
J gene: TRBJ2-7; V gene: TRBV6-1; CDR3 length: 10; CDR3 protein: ASSVRQSGQY
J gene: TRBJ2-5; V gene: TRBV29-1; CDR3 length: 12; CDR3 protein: SVRDRGGAETQY
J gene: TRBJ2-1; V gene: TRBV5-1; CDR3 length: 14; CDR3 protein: ASGFRPGLSYNEQF
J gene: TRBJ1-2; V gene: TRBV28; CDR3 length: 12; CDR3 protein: ASSLWVDGYGYT
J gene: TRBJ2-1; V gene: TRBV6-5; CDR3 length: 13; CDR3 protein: ASSYSGGARFEQF
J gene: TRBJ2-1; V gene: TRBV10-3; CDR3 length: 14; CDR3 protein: AISVGTSGSQGEQF
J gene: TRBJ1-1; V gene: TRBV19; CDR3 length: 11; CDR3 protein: ASSTRVNTEAF
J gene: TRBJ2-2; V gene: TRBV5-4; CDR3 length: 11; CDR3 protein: ASSEREAGELF
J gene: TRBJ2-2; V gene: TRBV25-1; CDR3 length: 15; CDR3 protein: ASSPKRGHKNTGELF
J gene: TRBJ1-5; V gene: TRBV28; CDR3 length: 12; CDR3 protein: ASSPQRGIAPQH
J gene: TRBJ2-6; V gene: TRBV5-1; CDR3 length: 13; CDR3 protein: ASSKDTAGANVLT
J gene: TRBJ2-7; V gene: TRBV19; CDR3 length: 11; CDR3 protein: ASSIFLTDEQY
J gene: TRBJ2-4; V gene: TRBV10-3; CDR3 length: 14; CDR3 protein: AISPGPRQVKNIQY
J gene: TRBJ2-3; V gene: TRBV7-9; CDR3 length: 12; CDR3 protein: ASSLGQYTDTQY
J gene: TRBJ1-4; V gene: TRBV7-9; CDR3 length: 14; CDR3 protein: ASSLRLAGGSEKLF
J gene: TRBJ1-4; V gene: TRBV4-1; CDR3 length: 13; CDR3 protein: ASSQVFATNEKLF
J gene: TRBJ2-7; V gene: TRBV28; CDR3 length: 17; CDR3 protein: ASSSMTSGRASTTYEQY